A selection of T cell receptor beta chains follows, all from one sample in a study of Graves' ophthalmopathy and Graves' hyperthyroidism. TCRdb fed the multiplex PCR reads into MiXCR, producing one record per CDR3 protein. The repertoire includes around 1,000,000 distinct CDR3 sequences, about 35% of them detected once, and around 10% sits in the top ten. Sequenced material: peripheral blood or thyroid tissue (not recorded which). The receptor set was obtained from an adult man with Graves' hyperthyroidism. Each CDR3 is given with its conserved first and last residue. A D gene is named only where the DNA matches it firmly. Only part of the rows carry a size: once, few, many, or a class if the clone is expanded.

clone_size	j_call	v_call	d_call	cdr3_aa	cdr3_nt
many	TRBJ2-5	TRBV29-1	NA	CSTPGETQYF	TGCAGCACTCCGGGCGAGACCCAGTACTTC
many	TRBJ1-5	TRBV19	NA	CASHLVGISNQPQHF	TGTGCCAGTCATCTCGTCGGAATTAGCAATCAGCCCCAGCATTTT
NA	TRBJ2-7	TRBV20-1	TRBD2	CSATLLAGVSYEQYF	TGCAGTGCTACCCTACTAGCGGGGGTGTCCTACGAGCAGTACTTC
once	TRBJ2-7	TRBV19	TRBD2	CASTGTGTSGSSEQYF	TGTGCCAGTACAGGGACCGGGACTAGCGGGAGTAGTGAGCAGTACTTC
many	TRBJ2-7	TRBV11-2	TRBD1	CASSHNRGLEQYF	TGTGCCAGCAGCCACAACAGGGGGCTAGAGCAGTACTTC
NA	TRBJ2-7	TRBV6-5	NA	CASSASHRGYEQYF	TGTGCCAGCAGTGCCTCTCACCGGGGGTACGAGCAGTACTTC
once	TRBJ1-2	TRBV12-3/TRBV12-4	NA	CASSLGGLTEAYGYTF	TGTGCCAGCAGTTTGGGAGGGCTCACTGAAGCTTATGGCTACACCTTC
NA	TRBJ2-7	TRBV2	NA	CASSEQGPYEQYF	TGTGCCAGCAGTGAGCAGGGCCCCTACGAGCAGTACTTC
many	TRBJ2-5	TRBV11-2	TRBD2	CASRAGAEETQYF	TGTGCCAGCAGGGCGGGAGCGGAGGAGACCCAGTACTTC
NA	TRBJ2-5	TRBV9	NA	CASSPSRVRETQYF	TGTGCCAGCAGCCCTAGCAGGGTGCGGGAGACCCAGTACTTC
NA	TRBJ2-5	TRBV20-1	NA	CSAPRTRGDGQYF	TGCAGTGCTCCACGGACTCGGGGCGACGGCCAGTACTTC
few	TRBJ1-1	TRBV10-3	NA	CAISEYGTANTEAFF	TGTGCCATCAGTGAGTATGGGACGGCGAACACTGAAGCTTTCTTT
many	TRBJ1-4	TRBV5-1	NA	CASSLTSRNNEKLFF	TGCGCCAGCAGCTTAACGAGCCGAAATAATGAAAAACTGTTTTTT
NA	TRBJ1-2	TRBV2	TRBD1	CASSPGQPDGYTF	TGTGCCAGCAGCCCGGGACAGCCAGATGGCTACACCTTC
few	TRBJ1-5	TRBV6-2/TRBV6-3	NA	CASSYTGYNQPQHF	TGTGCCAGCAGTTACACGGGGTACAATCAGCCCCAGCATTTT